The clone carrying this TCR beta chain occurred once. The antigen remains unidentified. Fresh peripheral blood, roughly 9.3 ml, was the source of the PBMCs. These data originate in a study of T cells in Graves' hyperthyroidism and ophthalmopathy. Study results and limitations: Most thyroid clonotypes expanded above 0.001 appeared in blood too.

Trimming took 3 bases from V and 8 from J, leaving 16 bases between them. Germline CDR1 LNHDA, CDR2 SQIVND (reference sequence). The CDR3 has 14 residues. What was amplified from RNA transcripts were TCR beta CDR3 regions. First-round RT-PCR of the TCR CDR3 relied on the HTBI primer set. MiXCR, applied by TCRdb to the multiplex PCR reads, yields one record per CDR3 protein. The sample carries approximately 610,000 distinct CDR3 sequences, 16% recorded once. The receptor was isolated from a woman aged 18-30 years with Graves' hyperthyroidism. The material sequenced was blood. The chain combines TRBV19 with TRBJ1-1; D may be TRBD1 (5 bases). The CDR3, as DNA: TGTGCCAGTAGTATCCGGGGGGAAGGCACCGAAGCTTTCTTT. It yields the protein CASSIRGEGTEAFF.